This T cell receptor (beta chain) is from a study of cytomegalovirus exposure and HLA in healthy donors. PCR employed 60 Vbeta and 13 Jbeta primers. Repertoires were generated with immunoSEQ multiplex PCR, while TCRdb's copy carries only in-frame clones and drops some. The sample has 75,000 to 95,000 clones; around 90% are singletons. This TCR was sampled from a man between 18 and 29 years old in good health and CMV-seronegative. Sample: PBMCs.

The chain's CDR3 is CASSLDRGGTGGQYF. The CDR3 DNA sequence: TGTGCCAGCAGCTTAGATCGCGGGGGGACAGGGGGGCAGTACTTC. The V gene is TRBV7-8, the J gene TRBJ2-7, with 11 positions matching TRBD1. The CDR3 has 15 residues. The trim removed 1 base at V and 9 bases at J, leaving 8 bases unmatched. Germline assignment: CDR1 SGHVS and CDR2 FQNEAQ.